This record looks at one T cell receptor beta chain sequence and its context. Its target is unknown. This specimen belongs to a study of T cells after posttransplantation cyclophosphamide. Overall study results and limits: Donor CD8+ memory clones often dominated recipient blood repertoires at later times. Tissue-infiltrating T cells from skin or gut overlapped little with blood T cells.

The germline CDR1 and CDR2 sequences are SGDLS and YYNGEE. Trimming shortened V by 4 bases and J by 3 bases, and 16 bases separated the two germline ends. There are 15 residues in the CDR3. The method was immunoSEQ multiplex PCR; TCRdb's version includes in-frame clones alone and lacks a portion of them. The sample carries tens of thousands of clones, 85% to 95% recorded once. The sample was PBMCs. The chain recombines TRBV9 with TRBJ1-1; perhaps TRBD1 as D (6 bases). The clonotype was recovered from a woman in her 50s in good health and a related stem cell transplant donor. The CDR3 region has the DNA TGTGCCAGCAGCATAAAAACAGGGCTCGACACTGAAGCTTTCTTT. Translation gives CASSIKTGLDTEAFF.